The entry that follows covers one T cell receptor beta chain sequence. Unrecorded immune exposures were likely, despite nominal health at sampling. Per germline, CDR1 SEHNR and CDR2 FQNEAQ (reference sequence). With 5 bases clipped from V and 4 bases from J, the junction kept 4 bases outside the gene matches. CDR3 size: 15 residues. The sample originates from a study of cytomegalovirus exposure and HLA in healthy donors. In the PCR, 60 Vbeta and 13 Jbeta primers were used. The protocol was immunoSEQ multiplex PCR, while the TCRdb copy is restricted to in-frame clones and leaves out a portion. Found here are approximately 130,000 clones, around 75% of them singletons; the top ten hold under 3.5%.

The sequence was obtained from a man in his thirties or forties in good health and CMV-seronegative. This chain joins TRBV7-9 and TRBJ2-2; 10 nucleotides line up with TRBD1. The material sequenced was PBMCs. DNA of the CDR3: TGTGCCAGCAGCACCCGGGACAGGGGCACCGGGGAGCTGTTTTTT. Its translation: CASSTRDRGTGELFF.